The T cell receptor beta chain under discussion was sequenced for a study of blood T cell dynamics during melanoma immunotherapy (dated by TCRdb to 2020 to 2022). For the study in its entirety: Patients had metastatic melanoma and received first-line pembrolizumab or nivolumab plus ipilimumab as standard of care in the United Kingdom. A training cohort was formed from consecutive patients, and a further independent group of patients from the same centre was pooled into an external validation set. To find early correlates of response, peripheral T cell receptor repertoires were profiled in metastatic melanoma patients before and after one cycle of checkpoint inhibitor therapy. Overall study outcomes, separate from this receptor: The relatively small sample size was acknowledged as potentially limiting generalization of the results. Whether the T cell clones driving repertoire changes were melanoma-specific or reflected general immune activation could not be determined in the study. A bifurcated reorganization of the PBMC repertoire at W3, with increased clonality or increased diversity, was observed in patients who later achieved disease control, unlike in progressors.

A fixed 350 ng of DNA was loaded for every bulk PBMC sample. The immunoSEQ TCRb Assay kit was used according to manufacturer instructions to amplify TCR beta CDR3 sequences from genomic DNA. The KAPA Library Quantification Kit for Illumina platforms was used to quantify pooled libraries by qPCR. Sequencing of the pooled libraries was done on an Illumina NextSeq 500, with clustering at roughly 0.6-1.2 pM. The study's own analysis went as follows. TCR data were analyzed with immunoSEQ ANALYZER and the R LymphoSeq package. A rearrangement efficiency score was calculated as productive divided by the sum of productive and non-productive CDR3 sequences. Clonality was measured with the Gini coefficient and diversity with the Renyi index at alpha=1, and both measures were compared pairwise between timepoints within each patient. In LymphoSeq, clonal relatedness was computed with an edit distance of 3 and repertoire similarity was computed with the Bhattacharyya coefficient. To classify response, a linear discriminant analysis based on week-3 changes in clonality and diversity was built with the R MASS and caret packages. Imported from immuneACCESS, the table was reduced by TCRdb to in-frame sequences with V and J called. These copies leave out some clones; in studies compared against another copy, an unresolved V gene accounts for under half, and the cause of the remainder is not known. The V and J calls and clone size were taken over from that table, and D and trimming were inferred from the DNA. The sample yields about 10,000 clones; 88% were counted once. Together, the top ten hold about a tenth of the sample.

Sample time point, as interpreted from the label and publication: pre-treatment baseline. Blood samples were collected before treatment (T0) and at week 3 (W3), after the first cycle of checkpoint blockade. Except for two patients with rapid clinical progression, response was assessed 12 weeks after the first infusion by RECIST 1.1; disease control meant complete response, partial response or stable disease. Any patient who had received prior systemic cancer treatment, was on concomitant immunosuppressant therapy or had synchronous other active malignancies was excluded. To track both circulating cells and T cell turnover, TCR beta was sequenced from bulk PBMC as well as from plasma cell-free DNA. PBMC were isolated from blood with Lymphoprep and SepMate tubes, followed by red cell lysis. QIAamp DNA Blood Mini kits were used to extract DNA from PBMC and from sorted T cell subsets. A word on this clone: The antigen it recognizes is unknown. One base away there is no much larger clone; base qualities are not given.

V is pared back by 7 bases and J by 4 bases, with 13 bases lying between the germline termini. CDR3 length: 13 amino acids, cysteine to phenylalanine. Only the CDR3 part of the read is kept: 39 bases, read in frame from the first base. CDR1 and CDR2 are read off the germline V gene as MNHNS and SASEGT. The source material was blood, sampled from a patient treated with checkpoint blockade. This TCR was sampled from a human donor with melanoma. This receptor chain uses TRBV6-1 and TRBJ1-2, and possibly TRBD1, on 5 matching bases. The CDR3 protein sequence reads: CASNLGVLYGYTF. The DNA reads as follows: TGTGCCAGCAACTTAGGGGTCCTCTATGGCTACACCTTC.